Below, 25 T cell receptor beta chains from the same sample are listed, as sequenced in a study of spatial heterogeneity in lung cancer. TCRdb passed the 5' RACE reads through MiXCR, listing each CDR3 protein once. The table lists around 89,000 distinct CDR3 sequences, more than 10% of them singletons. Sample time point: sample taken at primary tumor resection. The material was PBMCs, obtained at surgery. The receptors were gathered from a male donor with early-stage non-small cell lung cancer.

The J gene is TRBJ2-1, the V gene TRBV30; D gene uncertain. CDR1 and CDR2 (germline): GTSNPN, SVGIG (reference sequence). This CDR3 contains 11 residues. Trimming took 4 bases from V and 4 from J, leaving 5 bases between them. This CDR3 is CAWMGYNEQFF. DNA for the CDR3: TGTGCCTGGATGGGGTACAATGAGCAGTTCTTC.

The chain joins TRBV7-3 to TRBJ2-1; D is perhaps TRBD1 (6 bases). There are 15 residues in the CDR3. With 3 bases removed from V and 5 bases from J, the gap between germline ends came to 14 bases. CDR1 is SGHTA, CDR2 FQGTGA, per germline. The CDR3 DNA follows: TGTGCCAGCAGCTTGTCGGGACAAAGGAACAATGAGCAGTTCTTC. Translation: CASSLSGQRNNEQFF.

This clonotype was seen ten or more times. The rearrangement uses TRBV25-1 and TRBJ2-2; D may match TRBD1 or TRBD2 (5 bases each). The ends were cut back, 1 base at V and 0 bases at J, with 12 bases in the middle. CDR1 is MGHDK and CDR2 is SYGVNS in the germline V gene. CDR3 length: 17 residues. CDR3 loop: CASSEFTGTTNTGELFF. The DNA for the CDR3 is TGTGCCAGCAGTGAATTTACCGGGACCACGAACACCGGGGAGCTGTTTTTT.

This chain links TRBV7-9 with TRBJ2-7; 9 bases are a match to TRBD2. Germline CDR1 is SEHNR and CDR2 is FQNEAQ (reference sequence). The V and J ends lost 4 bases and 2 bases, in that order; junction bases with no gene match: 15. The CDR3 is made up of 18 amino acids. The CDR3: CASSSTNKPSGTPYEQYF. CDR3 DNA sequence: TGTGCCAGCAGCTCGACCAACAAGCCTAGCGGGACTCCCTACGAGCAGTACTTC.

In its sample, this clonotype was seen many times. The chain joins TRBV6-2 or TRBV6-3 to TRBJ2-2, with 11 bases that match TRBD2. V shed 2 bases and J 11 bases; nucleotides not matched to a gene: 4. The CDR3 covers 14 residues. Germline-derived CDR1 and CDR2 are MNHEY and SVGEGT. DNA of the CDR3: TGTGCCAGCAGTTACGAGACTAGCGGGATAGAGCTGTTTTTT. Translating gives CASSYETSGIELFF.

V gene TRBV12-3 or TRBV12-4 combines with J gene TRBJ2-7; the D is unclear. V lost 1 base, J lost 1 base, and 5 bases lay in between. The CDR3 is made up of 13 amino acids. CDR3 sequence (DNA): TGTGCCAGCAGTTTAGGAAGATCCTACGAGCAGTACTTC. Amino acids: CASSLGRSYEQYF.

V usage is TRBV4-1 and J usage is TRBJ2-3; TRBD2 matches 10 bases. Looked up from germline, CDR1 is MGHRA and CDR2 is YSYEKL. J was trimmed by 1 base and V by 4 bases; bases with no gene match: 8. The CDR3 has 17 residues. CDR3 sequence (DNA): TGCGCCAGCAGCCTCGTAATAGCGGGAGGAGGCACAGATACGCAGTATTTT. Protein: CASSLVIAGGGTDTQYF.

The table lists this clonotype with many counts. This chain links TRBV12-3 or TRBV12-4 with TRBJ2-3; tentative D call: TRBD2 (6 bases). V lost 3 bases and J lost 6, with 10 bases in between. CDR3 length equals 13 residues. CDR3 in amino acids: CASSFGTWDTQYF. CDR3 sequence (DNA): TGTGCCAGCAGTTTTGGGACTTGGGATACGCAGTATTTT.

The J gene is TRBJ2-1, the V gene TRBV14; 7 bases match TRBD1. The V gene end was trimmed by 2 bases and the J gene end by 7 bases; junction bases not matched to a gene: 2. The CDR3 sequence is 13 residues long. Per germline, CDR1 SGHDN and CDR2 FVKESK. CDR3 amino acids: CASSQSRGNEQFF. The CDR3, as DNA: TGTGCCAGCAGCCAAAGCAGGGGGAATGAGCAGTTCTTC.

This chain joins TRBV6-2 or TRBV6-3 and TRBJ1-5, with 7 bases identical to TRBD1. The ends lost 6 bases at V and 4 bases at J; junction bases unmatched: 9. Per germline, CDR1 MNHEY and CDR2 SVGEGT. The CDR3 loop spans 15 amino acids. The CDR3 here is CASRPTGERNQPQHF. In DNA, the CDR3 is TGTGCCAGCAGACCTACAGGGGAGAGGAATCAGCCCCAGCATTTT.

This chain joins TRBV7-6 and TRBJ2-1; D might be TRBD2 (5 bases). Germline CDR1 SGHVS, CDR2 FNYEAQ. V shed 1 base and J shed 4 bases, with 11 bases lying between them. The CDR3 has 15 amino acids. Here the CDR3 DNA reads TGTGCCAGCAGCTTAGGAGGGCTAGCATACAATGAGCAGTTCTTC. Translated: CASSLGGLAYNEQFF.

The chain combines TRBV9 with TRBJ2-7, with TRBD2 matching 8 bases. V lost 3 bases to trimming and J lost 8 bases; unmatched junction nucleotides: 4. Germline CDR1 reads SGDLS; CDR2 reads YYNGEE. The CDR3 sequence is 12 residues long. CDR3 nucleotides: TGTGCCAGCAGCGCCCTTAGCGGGAAGCAGTACTTC. Translated: CASSALSGKQYF. The full variable domain, in which reference TRBV9 and TRBJ2-7 provide the parts outside the CDR3, is DSGVTQTPKHLITATGQRVTLRCSPRSGDLSVYWYQQSLDQGLQFLIQYYNGEERAKGNILERFSAQQFPDLHSELNLSSLELGDSALYFCASSALSGKQYFGPGTRLTVT.

This clonotype was seen a few times. J is TRBJ2-1 and V is TRBV19; D is tentatively TRBD1 or TRBD2 (5 bases each). The V and J ends lost 7 bases and 5 bases respectively, with 18 bases between them. Per the germline V gene, CDR1 is LNHDA and CDR2 is SQIVND (reference sequence). The CDR3 is 15 residues long. The CDR3, as DNA: TGTGCCAGTACCCTGGGACCACTGGAGCACAATGAGCAGTTCTTC. Translated, it gives CASTLGPLEHNEQFF.

This clonotype was seen only a few times. This chain uses TRBV6-5 with TRBJ2-7, with 7 bases aligning to TRBD1. Germline CDR1 reads MNHEY; CDR2 reads SVGAGI. V trimming: 2 bases; J trimming: 3 bases; junction bases outside the gene matches: 7. The CDR3 has 15 residues. The CDR3 spells CASSYGLGDSYEQYF. The CDR3 DNA reads TGTGCCAGCAGTTACGGGCTAGGGGACAGCTACGAGCAGTACTTC.

The chain couples TRBV7-9 to TRBJ2-7; TRBD1 matches at 7 bases. The CDR3 sequence is 14 residues long. Germline trimming cut 7 bases from V and 2 bases from J; bases unmatched to any gene: 8. Germline V CDR1 and CDR2: SEHNR, FQNEAQ (reference sequence). The CDR3 loop reads CASTKGDRTYEQYF. In nucleotides, the CDR3 is TGTGCCAGCACAAAAGGGGACAGAACCTACGAGCAGTACTTC.

Turning to this clonotype: One end of the junction fails to match germline, which may point to a read error. CDR3 sequence reads: CVSSVEDPGPGSPLHF. CDR3 nucleotide sequence: TGTGTCAGCAGCGTAGAGGACCCAGGGCCCGGGTCACCCCTCCACTTT. The chain has TRBV9 and TRBJ1-6; a weak D match, TRBD1 (5 bases). The CDR3 sequence is 16 residues long. Germline assignment: CDR1 SGDLS and CDR2 YYNGEE.

There are many counts of this clonotype. The chain recombines TRBV7-2 with TRBJ2-3; no firm D call. This CDR3 is built from 13 residues. V lost 5 bases and J lost 6, with 12 bases in between. Looked up from germline, CDR1 is SGHTA and CDR2 is FQGNSA. CDR3 amino acids: CASSRTMTDTQYF. CDR3 in DNA: TGTGCCAGCAGCCGAACTATGACCGATACGCAGTATTTT.

This clonotype turned up a few times. J is TRBJ2-4 and V is TRBV28; D unresolved. Germline V CDR1 and CDR2: MDHEN, SYDVKM. The CDR3 is 12 amino acids. Trimming took 4 bases from V and 10 from J, leaving 11 bases between them. CDR3 sequence reads: CASSSSGPIQYF. The CDR3 DNA reads as TGTGCCAGCAGTTCCTCTGGACCGATTCAGTACTTC.

This clonotype was recorded at least ten times. The chain employs TRBV7-9 and TRBJ2-3; 9 bases are shared with TRBD2. This CDR3 is 16 amino acids long. Germline V lookup: CDR1 SEHNR, CDR2 FQNEAQ (reference sequence). After removal of 5 bases from V and 4 bases from J, the junction contained 10 bases not matched to a gene. The CDR3 nucleotides read TGTGCCAGCAGCACCGTAGCGGGAGCAGGGGCAGATACGCAGTATTTT. Encoded protein: CASSTVAGAGADTQYF.

The chain is built from TRBV10-3 and TRBJ2-7; 8 nucleotides agree with TRBD2. CDR3 length equals 15 residues. Per germline, CDR1 ENHRY and CDR2 SYGVKD. The V segment lost 2 bases and the J segment 3 bases; nucleotides outside the gene matches: 6. The CDR3 region is CAISEALAGRYEQYF. In nucleotides, the CDR3 is TGTGCCATCAGTGAGGCCCTAGCGGGCCGCTACGAGCAGTACTTC.

V usage is TRBV28 and J usage is TRBJ1-5; 10 nucleotides align to TRBD1. V lost 6 bases to trimming and J lost 0 bases; unmatched junction nucleotides: 5. The CDR3 extends over 16 amino acids. Germline loops: CDR1 MDHEN, CDR2 SYDVKM. The CDR3 here is CASRFGTGDSNQPQHF. CDR3 DNA: TGTGCCAGCAGATTCGGGACAGGGGATAGCAATCAGCCCCAGCATTTT.

This clonotype appeared many times. J is TRBJ2-7 and V is TRBV27, with 7 bases identical to TRBD2. Trimming at V came to 5 bases and at J to 0 bases, leaving 10 bases not matched to a gene. CDR1 and CDR2 from the germline V gene are MNHEY and SMNVEV (reference sequence). The CDR3 is 16 amino acids. The CDR3 DNA is TGTGCCAGCAGTCAGAGACTAGCACTGAGCTCCTACGAGCAGTACTTC. Translation gives CASSQRLALSSYEQYF.

This clonotype was detected a few times. The rearrangement joins TRBV6-2 or TRBV6-3 to TRBJ1-1, with a possible D match to TRBD1 (5 bases). With 6 bases removed from V and 4 bases from J, the gap between germline ends came to 18 bases. The CDR3 sequence is 15 residues long. Germline V lookup: CDR1 MNHEY, CDR2 SVGEGT. CDR3 region: CASSPTSLGTTEAFF. Written as DNA, the CDR3 is TGTGCCAGCAGCCCCACCTCTTTGGGGACCACTGAAGCTTTCTTT.

The chain carries TRBV5-5 and TRBJ1-1; D is ambiguous. The CDR3 extends over 12 amino acids. Trimming cost V 0 bases and J 5 bases, with 5 bases left between them. The V gene's germline CDR1 is SGHKS and CDR2 YYEKEE (reference sequence). CDR3 region: CASSLVVTEAFF. DNA for the CDR3: TGTGCCAGCAGCTTGGTGGTAACTGAAGCTTTCTTT.

This clonotype was seen ten or more times. The V and J genes are TRBV27 and TRBJ1-5; tentatively, D is TRBD1 (6 bases). Trimming took off 7 bases at V and 2 bases at J, with 21 bases between the two ends. Germline CDR1 is MNHEY and CDR2 is SMNVEV (reference sequence). This CDR3 spans 17 amino acids. CDR3 amino acids: CASTLRAGADRNQPQHF. Written as DNA, the CDR3 is TGTGCCAGCACCCTTCGGGCAGGGGCCGATCGCAATCAGCCCCAGCATTTT.